A selection of T cell receptor beta chains follows, all from one sample in a study of T cells in Graves' hyperthyroidism and ophthalmopathy. TCRdb reprocessed the multiplex PCR reads with MiXCR, giving one entry per CDR3 protein. This table has around 500,000 distinct CDR3 sequences, approximately 16% appearing once. The sample taken for sequencing was blood. Receptors were obtained from a woman in her 30s with Graves' ophthalmopathy. The CDR3 runs from the conserved cysteine through the conserved F or W. Each record gives: V gene, CDR3 length, CDR3 protein.

TRBV29-1	13	CSAQAGWGTEAFF
TRBV2	16	CASSGDRGFLNSPLHF
TRBV29-1	16	CSVDGVGGITNYGYTF
TRBV11-2	12	CASSPGNYEQYF
TRBV28	20	CASSLTLPVTSGSSTDTQYF
TRBV15	13	CATSIAGNTEAFF
TRBV27	15	CASSRSGTGLETQYF
TRBV5-1	13	CASSISSDTEAFF
TRBV27	14	CASRAQSPTDTQYF
TRBV10-3	16	CAIRSPRGQQNTEAFF
TRBV20-1	16	CSARDDLGGPNYGYTF
TRBV30	16	CAWSDSQGLRYTEAFF
TRBV28	13	CASSRGTEYGYTF
TRBV20-1	13	CSAVTGLNSPLHF
TRBV27	16	CASSFRTIPPRDTQYF
TRBV6-1	15	CASRSDRMSSYEQYF
TRBV10-3	13	CAIRDREDTEAFF
TRBV5-6	15	CASSLGGTSRGEQFF
TRBV15	18	CATSRERPAAPAKNIQYF
TRBV5-1	17	CASSKSGQGIGNYGYTF
TRBV2	14	CASTTGGMSDTQYF
TRBV7-9	15	CASTADRVSNTEAFF
TRBV30	12	CASKGGKNIQYF
TRBV10-1	14	CASSELLAGDTQYF
TRBV19	13	CASSAGALYEQYF
TRBV5-1	15	CASSLVLRENNEQFF
TRBV28	16	CASSLPQGVVYNEQFF
TRBV2	16	CASGDDGDSGANVLTF
TRBV6-5	13	CASSYDGVGEAFF
TRBV7-9	15	CASSPEDRATGELFF
TRBV3-1	12	CASSLGQTEAFF
TRBV7-3	13	CASSLTATDTQYF
TRBV12-3/TRBV12-4	12	CASSLHLGEQFF
TRBV11-3	17	CASSPNGTSGFRNEQFF
TRBV6-5	12	CASSYSGQEAFF
TRBV9	17	CASSPRVRGTAYNEQFF
TRBV3-1	15	CASSPTKASNYGYTF
TRBV10-3	11	CAVGQNTEAFF
TRBV11-2	14	CASSPPGLDYEQYF
TRBV2	14	CASNSSPGTDTQYF
TRBV2	13	CASVKRNQETQYF
TRBV27	15	CASSFLEESTDTQYF
TRBV20-1	14	CSARGGGTFYEQYF
TRBV20-1	15	CSARDPWGTYGEQYF
TRBV10-3	16	CAISEPTGRNNNEQFF
TRBV3-1	12	CASSTTVYEQYF